This TCR beta chain originates from a study of identical twins. Broader study findings: Beta out-of-frame sequences showed weaker excess sharing between twins. Clonotypes of the beta chain that were abundant in cord blood carried fewer insertions (memory repertoires showed none). Diverse VJ usage suggested most zero-insertion clonotypes were not invariant T cells.

This clonotype occurred a few times. Its antigen is unidentified. One entry per CDR3 protein results from TCRdb running MiXCR on the 5' RACE reads. This repertoire shows some 630,000 distinct CDR3 sequences, under 8.5% found once; its top ten account for about 1.5%. The CDR3 is made up of 16 amino acids. The V gene's germline CDR1 is MGHRA and CDR2 YSYEKL. After removal of 3 bases from V and 4 bases from J, the junction contained 8 bases not matched to a gene. The same data also went into a second study, on yellow fever vaccine responses in identical twins. That publication notes: Reports say the vaccine T cell response in twins looked partly convergent and partly personalized.

The TCR was taken from a woman aged 18-29 years in good health. Source material: PBMCs. The rearrangement links TRBV4-1 to TRBJ2-1; 8 nucleotides line up with TRBD1. The CDR3 here is CASSQPLRQGYNEQFF. In DNA, the CDR3 is TGCGCCAGCAGCCAGCCGCTTCGACAGGGGTACAATGAGCAGTTCTTC.